What follows are 31 T cell receptor beta chains derived from one specimen sequenced in a study of T cell responses to AZD1222 COVID-19 vaccine. Assay: immunoSEQ multiplex PCR; the TCRdb copy retains only in-frame clones and omits some. The table has roughly 180,000 clones, about 90% seen once. The sequences come from peripheral blood, collected on day 0 of MenACWY control vaccination. All receptors derive from an adult in good health.

On this clone itself: The junction departs from germline at one end; a sequencing error may be responsible. V is TRBV5-1 and J is TRBJ2-3; D is perhaps TRBD1 or TRBD2 (7 bases each). There are 15 residues in the CDR3. The germline gives CDR1 SGHRS, CDR2 YFSETQ. The CDR3 spells CASSLGQGTGGSVDF. CDR3 DNA: TGCGCCAGCAGCTTGGGACAGGGAACGGGGGGCTCGGTCGATTTT.

The chain uses TRBV12-5 and TRBJ1-6; D gene unclear. The CDR3 is 19 amino acids. The V end was cut by 6 bases, the J end by 0 bases, with 21 bases between. Germline V gene sequence: CDR1 LGHNT, CDR2 FRNRAP. DNA of the CDR3: TGTGCTAGTGGGCCCCCAGGCAACCTTCTGAGCTCCTATAATTCACCCCTCCACTTT. Its protein product is CASGPPGNLLSSYNSPLHF.

V and J are TRBV9 and TRBJ2-1; TRBD1 agrees at 7 bases. The CDR3 contains 15 residues. The germline V gene encodes CDR1 SGDLS and CDR2 YYNGEE. Trimming took 0 bases from V and 4 from J; bases not matched to a gene: 4. This chain's CDR3 is CASSVDGTDYNEQFF. Written as DNA, the CDR3 is TGTGCCAGCAGCGTAGACGGGACAGATTACAATGAGCAGTTCTTC.

V usage is TRBV29-1 and J usage is TRBJ1-2, with TRBD1 as a possible D gene (5 bases). Germline V lookup: CDR1 SQVTM, CDR2 ANQGSEA. The CDR3 covers 14 residues. Trimming pared 3 bases from V and 5 bases from J, leaving 16 bases between. CDR3 amino acids: CSVDPQRDGYGYTF. CDR3 nucleotides: TGCAGCGTTGACCCCCAACGGGACGGGTATGGCTACACCTTC. Full variable domain (rest looked up from reference TRBV29-1 and TRBJ1-2): SAVISQKPSRDICQRGTSLTIQCQVDSQVTMMFWYRQQPGQSLTLIATANQGSEATYESGFVIDKFPISRPNLTFSTLTVSNMSPEDSSIYLCSVDPQRDGYGYTFGSGTRLTVV.

The genes are TRBV29-1 and TRBJ2-3, with TRBD1 matching 9 bases. CDR3 length: 14 amino acids. Germline assignment: CDR1 SQVTM and CDR2 ANQGSEA. Losses at the gene ends were 8 bases for V and 4 bases for J; bases not matched to a gene: 10. The chain's CDR3 is CSSPGTGSADTQYF. CDR3 nucleotides: TGCAGCTCTCCGGGGACAGGGTCGGCAGATACGCAGTATTTT.

V is TRBV5-4 and J is TRBJ2-7, with D possibly TRBD1 on 6 matching bases. The CDR3 loop spans 16 amino acids. Germline V gene sequence: CDR1 SGHNT, CDR2 YYREEE (reference sequence). V lost 5 bases, J lost 3 bases, and 21 bases lay in between. As DNA, the CDR3 is TGTGCCAGCAGTCCTGGACAGAACTTGAGGGACTACGAGCAGTACTTC. It is translated as CASSPGQNLRDYEQYF.

The chain combines TRBV7-9 with TRBJ1-4; TRBD1 matches 8 bases. The CDR3 is made up of 16 amino acids. CDR1 is SEHNR, CDR2 FQNEAQ, per germline (reference sequence). V gave up 5 bases and J gave up 9 bases; unmatched junction bases: 14. As DNA, the CDR3 is TGTGCCAGCAGCCCCACTGGACAGGGAAGGGATAAAAAACTGTTTTTT. As protein: CASSPTGQGRDKKLFF.

This chain links TRBV3-1 (or the pseudogene TRBV3-2) with TRBJ2-5, with D maybe TRBD2 (5 bases). V was trimmed by 2 bases and J by 5 bases, leaving 9 bases between them. Looked up from germline, CDR1 is LGHDT and CDR2 is YNNKEL (reference sequence). The CDR3 runs to 13 residues. CDR3 amino acids: CASSQNQRETQYF. As DNA, the CDR3 is TGTGCCAGCAGCCAAAACCAGCGGGAGACCCAGTACTTC.

CDR3 coding DNA: TGCGCCAGCAGCCAACCGGAGACAGGGGGCGGGCGGTACGAGCAGTACTTC. Translation: CASSQPETGGGRYEQYF. The V call is TRBV4-1, the J call TRBJ2-7; TRBD1 matches 10 bases. The CDR3 is 17 amino acids. The germline V gene has CDR1 MGHRA and CDR2 YSYEKL. Trimming removed 2 bases from V and 4 bases from J; junction bases left unmatched: 11.

V usage is TRBV30 and J usage is TRBJ2-6, with D tentatively TRBD1 (6 bases). The CDR3 runs 15 residues. Germline-derived CDR1 and CDR2 are GTSNPN and SVGIG (reference sequence). Trimming removed 1 base from V and 4 bases from J, with 11 bases in between. DNA of the CDR3: TGTGCCTGGAGTGCCACAGGGTACGGGGCCAACGTCCTGACTTTC. Translating gives CAWSATGYGANVLTF.

The J gene is TRBJ1-4, the V gene TRBV28; TRBD1 matches 8 bases. Germline CDR1 is MDHEN and CDR2 is SYDVKM. Trimming cost V 7 bases and J 6 bases; bases outside gene matches: 4. This CDR3 has 13 residues. CDR3 sequence reads: CASTPGQDEKLFF. CDR3 coding DNA: TGTGCCAGCACTCCGGGACAGGATGAAAAACTGTTTTTT. The whole variable domain, filled in from reference TRBV28 and TRBJ1-4, reads DVKVTQSSRYLVKRTGEKVFLECVQDMDHENMFWYRQDPGLGLRLIYFSYDVKMKEKGDIPEGYSVSREKKERFSLILESASTNQTSMYLCASTPGQDEKLFFGSGTQLSVL.

The V call is TRBV2, the J call TRBJ2-7; the D call may be TRBD1 or TRBD2 (6 bases each). The germline gives CDR1 SNHLY, CDR2 FYNNEI. Trimming took off 7 bases at V and 3 bases at J, with 16 bases between the two ends. The CDR3 is 14 amino acids. The CDR3 DNA reads TGTGCCAGCAAGTCCGGGGGCATGGGCTACGAGCAGTACTTC. It specifies CASKSGGMGYEQYF.

This sequence joins TRBV9 and TRBJ2-2; a possible D gene is TRBD2 (5 bases). V shed 2 bases and J shed 7 bases, with 12 bases lying between them. This CDR3 is built from 14 residues. CDR1 and CDR2 from the germline V gene are SGDLS and YYNGEE. CDR3 amino acids: CASSVSPGIGELFF. Here the CDR3 DNA reads TGTGCCAGCAGCGTCTCCCCGGGGATCGGGGAGCTGTTTTTT.

V is TRBV3-1 (or the pseudogene TRBV3-2) and J is TRBJ1-4; D is possibly TRBD1 (5 bases). The CDR3 contains 16 residues. V lost 0 bases and J lost 5, with 13 bases in between. From germline, CDR1 is LGHDT and CDR2 YNNKEL (reference sequence). CDR3 amino acids: CASSQDRGALNEKLFF. CDR3 DNA sequence: TGTGCCAGCAGCCAAGATAGAGGGGCTCTAAATGAAAAACTGTTTTTT.

V usage is TRBV4-2 and J usage is TRBJ1-3, with D hard to call. This CDR3 comprises 15 residues. The germline V gene has CDR1 LGHNA and CDR2 YNFKEQ. V was clipped by 1 base and J by 0 bases, with 7 bases between them. The CDR3 protein is CASSQGDGSGNTIYF. CDR3 nucleotide sequence: TGTGCCAGCAGCCAAGGTGACGGCTCTGGAAACACCATATATTTT.

The gene calls are TRBV3-1 (or the pseudogene TRBV3-2) and TRBJ1-5, with D unresolved. V gave up 0 bases and J gave up 11 bases, with 8 bases separating them. Per the germline V gene, CDR1 is LGHDT and CDR2 is YNNKEL (reference sequence). The CDR3 spans 12 residues. The CDR3 DNA follows: TGTGCCAGCAGCCAAGACGGACGCACCCAGCATTTT. The encoded protein is CASSQDGRTQHF.

This clone was counted once. V is TRBV7-9 and J is TRBJ2-1, with D perhaps given as TRBD1 or TRBD2 (5 bases each). The CDR3 consists of 18 residues. The V end lost 4 bases, the J end lost 0 bases, and 19 bases lay between the germline ends. Germline V lookup: CDR1 SEHNR, CDR2 FQNEAQ (reference sequence). The CDR3: CASSSLLTGTGSYNEQFF. In DNA form, the CDR3 reads TGTGCCAGCAGCTCACTCCTGACCGGGACCGGCTCCTACAATGAGCAGTTCTTC.

The chain couples TRBV7-8 to TRBJ1-5, with 7 bases fitting TRBD1. Per germline, CDR1 SGHVS and CDR2 FQNEAQ. This CDR3 has 16 residues. Trimming took 0 bases from V and 3 from J; bases not matched to a gene: 5. For the CDR3, the DNA is TGTGCCAGCAGCTTAGCGTTCGGGACAGACAATCAGCCCCAGCATTTT. This gives the protein CASSLAFGTDNQPQHF.

This chain's CDR3 is CASSPSGQIYGYTF. In nucleotides, the CDR3 is TGTGCCAGCAGCCCCTCAGGACAGATCTATGGCTACACCTTC. The J gene is TRBJ1-2, the V gene TRBV9; tentative D call: TRBD1 (6 bases). Trimming left V 4 bases short and J 4 bases short, with 14 bases between. The germline V gene has CDR1 SGDLS and CDR2 YYNGEE. The CDR3 contains 14 residues. Variable domain in full (rest from reference TRBV9 and TRBJ1-2): DSGVTQTPKHLITATGQRVTLRCSPRSGDLSVYWYQQSLDQGLQFLIQYYNGEERAKGNILERFSAQQFPDLHSELNLSSLELGDSALYFCASSPSGQIYGYTFGSGTRLTVV.

This clone was recorded once. V and J are TRBV6-2 or TRBV6-3 and TRBJ2-3; 12 positions agree with TRBD2. The CDR3 is 17 residues long. V lost 0 bases to trimming and J lost 3 bases; unmatched junction nucleotides: 4. The V gene's germline CDR1 is MNHEY and CDR2 SVGEGT. The CDR3 loop is CASSYSGLAGQTDTQYF. The CDR3 DNA reads as TGTGCCAGCAGTTACTCAGGACTAGCGGGACAGACAGATACGCAGTATTTT.

V usage is TRBV5-1 and J usage is TRBJ2-7; TRBD1 or TRBD2 may be the D gene (6 bases each). Germline V lookup: CDR1 SGHRS, CDR2 YFSETQ. The CDR3 is made up of 15 amino acids. Trimming shortened V by 4 bases and J by 1 base, and 15 bases separated the two germline ends. The CDR3 sequence: CASSLGGAGSYEQYF. The CDR3 DNA is TGCGCCAGCAGCCTCGGGGGCGCCGGATCCTACGAGCAGTACTTC.

The chain uses TRBV24-1 and TRBJ1-2; weak D call: TRBD1 (6 bases). CDR3 size: 13 residues. Between the trimmed V and J ends, which lost 9 bases and 7 bases, there was a span of 17 bases. Germline V gene lookup returns CDR1 KGHDR and CDR2 SFDVKD. The CDR3 DNA follows: TGTGCCACCTCCCTGGCACAGGGCTCTGGCTACACCTTC. This codes for CATSLAQGSGYTF.

The gene calls are TRBV6-5 and TRBJ2-1; D unclear. Per germline, CDR1 MNHEY and CDR2 SVGAGI. The CDR3 length is 11 residues. Trimming took off 6 bases at V and 8 bases at J, with 8 bases between the two ends. Here the CDR3 DNA reads TGTGCCAGCAGCGGTCGTGATGAGCAGTTCTTC. Protein product: CASSGRDEQFF.

This clone was seen just once. The V call is TRBV29-1, the J call TRBJ1-1, with unresolved D. The V end was cut by 8 bases, the J end by 10 bases, with 20 bases between. The V gene's germline CDR1 is SQVTM and CDR2 ANQGSEA. This CDR3 is built from 12 residues. In DNA, the CDR3 is TGCAGCTCTGAGATCCAGAAGGGCGGAGCTTTCTTT. Its protein is CSSEIQKGGAFF.

The chain combines TRBV28 with TRBJ2-2; 14 bases map to TRBD2. The V segment lost 7 bases and the J segment 4 bases; nucleotides outside the gene matches: 11. The CDR3 consists of 18 residues. The V gene's germline CDR1 is MDHEN and CDR2 SYDVKM. The CDR3 loop reads CASTGVSGLAGVTGELFF. The CDR3 DNA reads TGTGCCAGCACGGGAGTGTCGGGACTAGCGGGAGTCACCGGGGAGCTGTTTTTT.

The V call is TRBV28, the J call TRBJ1-2, with 11 bases identical to TRBD1. This CDR3 spans 16 amino acids. V was pared by 1 base and J by 1 base, with 2 bases of the junction left unmatched. Germline CDR1 is MDHEN and CDR2 is SYDVKM. The CDR3 region is CASSLLGTGGNYGYTF. CDR3 sequence (DNA): TGTGCCAGCAGTTTATTAGGGACAGGGGGTAACTATGGCTACACCTTC.

The V gene is TRBV28, the J gene TRBJ1-4, with TRBD1 matching over 7 bases. Germline values: CDR1 MDHEN, CDR2 SYDVKM. The CDR3 extends over 15 amino acids. Trimming at V came to 5 bases and at J to 2 bases, leaving 5 bases not matched to a gene. The CDR3 sequence: CASSQLRGTNEKLFF. In nucleotides, the CDR3 is TGTGCCAGCAGTCAACTCAGGGGGACTAATGAAAAACTGTTTTTT.

This chain connects TRBV18 to TRBJ2-3; D uncertain. This CDR3 has 14 amino acids. Germline V CDR1 and CDR2: KGHSH, LQKENI. V was trimmed by 6 bases and J by 2 bases, leaving 12 bases between them. The CDR3 protein is CASSPSTATDTQYF. CDR3 DNA: TGTGCCAGCTCTCCCAGTACGGCCACAGATACGCAGTATTTT.

The chain combines TRBV30 with TRBJ2-2; 12 bases match TRBD1. The CDR3 is made up of 18 amino acids. The V and J ends lost 7 bases and 5 bases, in that order; junction bases with no gene match: 17. Germline CDR1 and CDR2: GTSNPN and SVGIG (reference sequence). CDR3 coding DNA: TGTGCCTTCGACCCTCCGGGACAGGGGGCGGGTGTAACCGGGGAGCTGTTTTTT. Its protein is CAFDPPGQGAGVTGELFF.

The J gene is TRBJ2-7, the V gene TRBV28, with D uncertain. V was shortened by 10 bases and J by 2 bases, with 15 bases between the two germline ends. This CDR3 region has 13 residues. Germline V CDR1 and CDR2: MDHEN, SYDVKM. The CDR3: CAITSDVPYEQYF. CDR3 DNA sequence: TGTGCCATCACCTCGGATGTCCCCTACGAGCAGTACTTC.

J is TRBJ1-2 and V is TRBV6-2 or TRBV6-3; TRBD1 might be the D (5 bases). Looked up from germline, CDR1 is MNHEY and CDR2 is SVGEGT. CDR3 length equals 15 residues. The V and J ends lost 6 bases and 2 bases respectively, with 16 bases between them. CDR3: CASSQGLINNYGYTF. The CDR3 DNA reads as TGTGCCAGCAGCCAGGGACTGATAAACAACTATGGCTACACCTTC.